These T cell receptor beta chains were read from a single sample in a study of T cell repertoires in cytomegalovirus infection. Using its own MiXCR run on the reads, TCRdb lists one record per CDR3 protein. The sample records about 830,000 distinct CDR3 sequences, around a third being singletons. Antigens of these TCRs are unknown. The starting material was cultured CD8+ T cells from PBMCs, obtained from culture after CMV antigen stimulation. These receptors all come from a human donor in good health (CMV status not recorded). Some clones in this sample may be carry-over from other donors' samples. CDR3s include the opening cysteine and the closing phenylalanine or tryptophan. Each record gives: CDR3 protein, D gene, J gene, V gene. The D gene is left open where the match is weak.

CASSSLQQSRGEKLFF	-	TRBJ1-4	TRBV11-2
CASSIWQGANQPQHF	-	TRBJ1-5	TRBV19
CASRLGWGNQPQHF	-	TRBJ1-5	TRBV6-1
CASSRPGQGLADTQYF	TRBD1	TRBJ2-3	TRBV7-9
CASSEYVGGAGYTF	TRBD1	TRBJ1-2	TRBV2
CASSLGGPNTEAFF	-	TRBJ1-1	TRBV27
CASSVPGGNYGYTF	TRBD1	TRBJ1-2	TRBV6-1
CASSIDGGNEQFF	-	TRBJ2-1	TRBV19
CASSSQGYYEQYF	-	TRBJ2-7	TRBV7-9
CASSPTSGDSYNEQFF	TRBD2	TRBJ2-1	TRBV7-9
CASSPPGGALHEQYF	-	TRBJ2-7	TRBV7-9
CASSSRGRTDTQYF	-	TRBJ2-3	TRBV7-9
CASSLVGENTEAFF	-	TRBJ1-1	TRBV7-2
CASSLVPKPDLYGYTF	-	TRBJ1-2	TRBV5-1
CASSLVVAPEQYF	-	TRBJ2-7	TRBV7-9
CASSLKGQLNTEAFF	TRBD1	TRBJ1-1	TRBV12-3/TRBV12-4
CASFGDREFLENYGYTF	TRBD1	TRBJ1-2	TRBV10-2
CASSPSGPLHYNEQFF	-	TRBJ2-1	TRBV7-8
CASSLGVAQPQHF	-	TRBJ1-5	TRBV12-3/TRBV12-4
CASSRGQEAFF	-	TRBJ1-1	TRBV4-2
CASSLERQDTGELFF	-	TRBJ2-2	TRBV12-3/TRBV12-4
CASSRLAGGSYNEQFF	TRBD2	TRBJ2-1	TRBV7-6
CAIHGLATDTQYF	TRBD2	TRBJ2-3	TRBV2
CASSQDLGGQETQYF	-	TRBJ2-5	TRBV18
CASSLGQGDGFGYTF	TRBD1	TRBJ1-2	TRBV12-3/TRBV12-4
CATRTRRGQEETQYF	-	TRBJ2-5	TRBV24-1
CASSYPGQGIHEQFF	TRBD1	TRBJ2-1	TRBV7-6
CASSPRGGFTDTQYF	-	TRBJ2-3	TRBV7-8
CASSLDGAYQPQHF	-	TRBJ1-5	TRBV5-6
CASTTDFTDTQYF	-	TRBJ2-3	TRBV5-1
CASSLEPGWYEQYF	-	TRBJ2-7	TRBV5-1
CASSVRDYRDNEQFF	TRBD2	TRBJ2-1	TRBV4-1
CASSGRTSYTGELFF	-	TRBJ2-2	TRBV2
CASSLGSTSTEAFF	-	TRBJ1-1	TRBV7-9
CASSLLGGEQPQHF	TRBD1	TRBJ1-5	TRBV7-6
CASSTSSGGSYNEQFF	TRBD2	TRBJ2-1	TRBV19
CASASSGGYNEQFF	TRBD2	TRBJ2-1	TRBV12-5
CASSQGRASTEAFF	-	TRBJ1-1	TRBV4-1